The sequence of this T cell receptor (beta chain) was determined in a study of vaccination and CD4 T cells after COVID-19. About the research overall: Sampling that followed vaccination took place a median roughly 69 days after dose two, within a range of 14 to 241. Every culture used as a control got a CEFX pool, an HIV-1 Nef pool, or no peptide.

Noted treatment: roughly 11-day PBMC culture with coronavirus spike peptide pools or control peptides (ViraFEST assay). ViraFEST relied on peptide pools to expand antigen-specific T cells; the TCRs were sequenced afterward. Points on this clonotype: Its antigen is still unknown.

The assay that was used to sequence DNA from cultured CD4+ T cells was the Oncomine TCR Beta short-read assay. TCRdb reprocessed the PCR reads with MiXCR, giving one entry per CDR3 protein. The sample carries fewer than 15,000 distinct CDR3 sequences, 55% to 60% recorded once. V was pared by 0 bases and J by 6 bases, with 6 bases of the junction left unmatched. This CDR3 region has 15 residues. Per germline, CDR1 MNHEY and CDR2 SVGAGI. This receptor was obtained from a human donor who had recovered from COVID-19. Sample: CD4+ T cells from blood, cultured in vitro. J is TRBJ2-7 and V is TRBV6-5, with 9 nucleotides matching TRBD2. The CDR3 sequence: CASSYSVSGSREQYF. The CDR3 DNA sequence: TGTGCCAGCAGTTACTCCGTTAGCGGGAGTCGCGAGCAGTACTTC.